A single sample gave rise to the 14 T cell receptor beta chains below, sequenced in a study of CD8 T cells in Susac syndrome. With random hexamers, reverse transcription was performed on roughly 0.45 to 1 ug of RNA. In TCRdb, the immunoSEQ multiplex PCR reads were re-called with MiXCR into one record per CDR3 protein. The table shows around 190,000 distinct CDR3 sequences, with less than 95% occurring only once. Sequences were obtained from CD4+ T cells from PBMCs. The receptors were sampled from a human donor in good health.

The CDR3 nucleotides are TGTGCCAGCAGCCCTCCTAGCGGGTACGAGCAGTACTTC. Protein sequence: CASSPPSGYEQYF. This chain joins TRBV3-1 and TRBJ2-7; 8 bases map to TRBD2. Germline lookup yields CDR1 LGHDT and CDR2 YNNKEL (reference sequence). This CDR3 has 13 amino acids. V shed 4 bases and J 4 bases; nucleotides not matched to a gene: 3.

The rearrangement links TRBV28 to TRBJ2-7; D is uncertain. CDR3 length equals 13 residues. Germline-derived CDR1 and CDR2 are MDHEN and SYDVKM. The germline V and J ends were trimmed by 3 bases and 4 bases, with 10 bases remaining between them. CDR3 nucleotides: TGTGCCAGCAGTTTCCCTTCTTCATACGAGCAGTACTTC. Translating it yields CASSFPSSYEQYF. Together with reference TRBV28 and TRBJ2-7, the CDR3 gives the full variable domain: DVKVTQSSRYLVKRTGEKVFLECVQDMDHENMFWYRQDPGLGLRLIYFSYDVKMKEKGDIPEGYSVSREKKERFSLILESASTNQTSMYLCASSFPSSYEQYFGPGTRLTVT.

The chain recombines TRBV7-9 with TRBJ2-7; D not certain. The CDR3 runs to 15 residues. V gave up 1 base and J gave up 3 bases, with 13 bases separating them. Germline values: CDR1 SEHNR, CDR2 FQNEAQ (reference sequence). The CDR3 DNA reads as TGTGCCAGCAGCTTAGTCACGGCTAAACGCTACGAGCAGTACTTC. As protein: CASSLVTAKRYEQYF.

The chain is built from TRBV5-1 and TRBJ2-1; D remains ambiguous. CDR3 size: 13 residues. Trimming took off 4 bases at V and 7 bases at J, with 12 bases between the two ends. Germline V gene lookup returns CDR1 SGHRS and CDR2 YFSETQ. As DNA, the CDR3 is TGCGCCAGCAGCCCGAACCTCGTAAATGAGCAGTTCTTC. As protein: CASSPNLVNEQFF.

This sequence joins TRBV6-2 or TRBV6-3 and TRBJ2-7; 7 nucleotides agree with TRBD1. Germline lookup yields CDR1 MNHEY and CDR2 SVGEGT. This CDR3 is built from 16 residues. Losses at the gene ends were 2 bases for V and 3 bases for J; bases not matched to a gene: 10. The CDR3 DNA reads as TGTGCCAGCAGTTACCCTCTTGGGACAGCCCTCTACGAGCAGTACTTC. It yields the protein CASSYPLGTALYEQYF.

This clonotype has just a few counts. The chain employs TRBV27 and TRBJ2-3; possibly TRBD2 for D (6 bases). Trimming shortened V by 7 bases and J by 1 base, and 9 bases separated the two germline ends. The CDR3 totals 13 residues. Per the germline V gene, CDR1 is MNHEY and CDR2 is SMNVEV (reference sequence). In DNA, the CDR3 is TGTGCCAGCAAGTTAGCGGGCACAGATACGCAGTATTTT. The encoded protein is CASKLAGTDTQYF.

The V and J genes are TRBV6-2 or TRBV6-3 and TRBJ2-2, with TRBD2 matching 10 bases. The CDR3 has 15 amino acids. The V segment lost 4 bases and the J segment 3 bases; nucleotides outside the gene matches: 2. Germline CDR1 is MNHEY and CDR2 is SVGEGT. The CDR3 nucleotides read TGTGCCAGCAGTTCTAGCGGGAGCTACACCGGGGAGCTGTTTTTT. Its translation is CASSSSGSYTGELFF.

CDR3 bases: TGTGCCACCAGCAGAACGGGACAGGGGCTTTTCCAGCAGTACTTC. Translation gives CATSRTGQGLFQQYF. The V gene is TRBV15, the J gene TRBJ2-7, with 10 bases matching TRBD1. The CDR3 has 15 residues. J was trimmed by 8 bases and V by 2 bases; bases with no gene match: 9. Germline loops: CDR1 LNHNV, CDR2 YYDKDF (reference sequence).

This clonotype showed up just once. V and J are TRBV30 and TRBJ1-1, with TRBD1 matching 10 bases. The V gene end was trimmed by 8 bases and the J gene end by 4 bases; junction bases not matched to a gene: 7. The CDR3 consists of 13 residues. Germline lookup yields CDR1 GTSNPN and CDR2 SVGIG (reference sequence). In DNA, the CDR3 is TGTGCCCGAGACAGGGGGCGCGGCACTGAAGCTTTCTTT. Translating gives CARDRGRGTEAFF.

The chain couples TRBV29-1 to TRBJ1-1; D gene unclear. The ends were cut back, 6 bases at V and 7 bases at J, with 18 bases in the middle. Germline assignment: CDR1 SQVTM and CDR2 ANQGSEA. CDR3 size: 13 residues. In DNA form, the CDR3 reads TGCAGCGTCGGCGGCCCGAGAGTTGGTGAAGCTTTCTTT. It codes for CSVGGPRVGEAFF.

The J gene is TRBJ1-5, the V gene TRBV12-3 or TRBV12-4; maybe TRBD1 (5 bases). This CDR3 has 15 amino acids. Trimming removed 1 base from V and 5 bases from J, with 12 bases in between. In nucleotides, the CDR3 is TGTGCCAGCAGTTTAGGGGGGGATCTGTATCAGCCCCAGCATTTT. Protein: CASSLGGDLYQPQHF.

The rearrangement joins TRBV6-2 or TRBV6-3 to TRBJ1-1; D call uncertain. Germline values: CDR1 MNHEY, CDR2 SVGEGT. V was shortened by 5 bases and J by 1 base, with 11 bases between the two germline ends. This CDR3 has 14 amino acids. As DNA, the CDR3 is TGTGCCAGCAGTCGACCGAGAGGGAACACTGAAGCTTTCTTT. Encoded protein: CASSRPRGNTEAFF.

The V and J genes are TRBV19 and TRBJ1-2, with D uncertain. With 10 bases removed from V and 5 bases from J, the gap between germline ends came to 11 bases. CDR1 is LNHDA, CDR2 SQIVND, per germline (reference sequence). The CDR3 totals 11 residues. Written as DNA, the CDR3 is TGTGCCACCCACAGTGATTATGGCTACACCTTC. This encodes CATHSDYGYTF.

In this sample, this clonotype turned up once. The V and J genes are TRBV5-6 and TRBJ2-1, with 8 bases that match TRBD2. CDR1 and CDR2 from the germline V gene are SGHDT and YYEEEE. The trim removed 5 bases at V and 3 bases at J, leaving 10 bases unmatched. This CDR3 region has 16 residues. The CDR3 here is CASRSFGTSSYNEQFF. The CDR3 DNA reads TGTGCCAGCAGGAGTTTCGGGACTAGTAGCTACAATGAGCAGTTCTTC. The variable domain in full, completed from reference TRBV5-6 and TRBJ2-1, reads DAGVTQSPTHLIKTRGQQVTLRCSPKSGHDTVSWYQQALGQGPQFIFQYYEEEERQRGNFPDRFSGHQFPNYSSELNVNALLLGDSALYLCASRSFGTSSYNEQFFGPGTRLTVL.